This TCR beta chain was retrieved from a study of T-cell memory formation after mild COVID-19. The wider study: The study found TCR clusters largely donor specific.

It was 5'RACE with constant-segment primers that produced the TCR alpha and TCR beta cDNA libraries, which carried sample barcodes and UMIs. One entry per CDR3 protein results from TCRdb running MiXCR on the 5' RACE reads. The table lists around 140,000 distinct CDR3 sequences, around 5.8% of them singletons. This CDR3 has 14 residues. Germline V gene data show CDR1 as LNHNV and CDR2 as YYDKDF (reference sequence). Trimming cost V 6 bases and J 2 bases; bases outside gene matches: 6. This clonotype was observed many times. As yet, its antigen is unknown. The study's findings and limits: Among CD4+ contracting clones, most were CM and EM, and CD8+ ones EMRA. Some responding clones appeared in pre-infection memory, suggesting cross-reactive memory joined.

V usage is TRBV15 and J usage is TRBJ2-7; 8 bases line up with TRBD1. This TCR derives from an adult woman who had mild COVID-19 (a few samples of this study predate the infection). Cell type and time point are not known. The sequenced sample was PBMCs or a T cell subset sorted from them (not recorded which). The CDR3 here is CATRGTGSAYEQYF. The CDR3 DNA sequence: TGTGCCACCAGGGGGACAGGTTCGGCCTACGAGCAGTACTTC.